The present T cell receptor (beta chain) was sequenced within a study of T cell repertoires in cytomegalovirus infection. As for the study in general: CMV infection and matching HLA type were both indicated by public TCR beta signatures. Whole-study findings and limits: Dominating the ex vivo response were HLA-C-restricted CMV-specific TCR beta clonotypes. There were carriers of CMV plus the relevant HLA, and cumulative public TCR beta family frequency identified them.

Comments on this clonotype: Antigen specificity is unknown.

V lost 10 bases, J lost 2 bases, and 20 bases lay in between. Germline V lookup: CDR1 MDHEN, CDR2 SYDVKM. The CDR3 totals 16 residues. MiXCR was run by TCRdb on the reads, yielding one entry per CDR3 protein. The profile shows approximately 170,000 distinct CDR3 sequences, around an eighth of them singletons. The chain is built from TRBV28 and TRBJ2-2; tentatively, D is TRBD2 (6 bases). This TCR derives from a human donor in good health (CMV status not recorded). Some clones in this sample may be carry-over from other donors' samples. The sample was PBMCs. CDR3 protein: CATIAGGIINTGELFF. The CDR3 DNA sequence: TGTGCCACAATAGCTGGAGGGATAATAAACACCGGGGAGCTGTTTTTT.